This entry is about one T cell receptor beta chain. The germline V gene encodes CDR1 MGHRA and CDR2 YSYEKL. The CDR3 has 15 residues. The J segment lost 5 bases and the V segment lost 1 base, leaving 1 base of the junction unmatched. The data originate from a study of T cells in lung cancer brain metastases. Libraries were prepared by immunoSEQ multiplex PCR; TCRdb keeps only in-frame clonotypes and omits some of them. The table lists around 4,700 clones, 88% of them singletons. What was sequenced was tumor tissue from the primary lung tumor. The clonotype comes from a woman between 50 and 59 years old with non-small cell lung cancer. This sequence joins TRBV4-1 and TRBJ2-2; 10 bases fit TRBD1. CDR3 region: CASSQGQGATGELFF. In DNA, the CDR3 is TGCGCCAGCAGCCAAGGACAGGGGGCAACCGGGGAGCTGTTTTTT.